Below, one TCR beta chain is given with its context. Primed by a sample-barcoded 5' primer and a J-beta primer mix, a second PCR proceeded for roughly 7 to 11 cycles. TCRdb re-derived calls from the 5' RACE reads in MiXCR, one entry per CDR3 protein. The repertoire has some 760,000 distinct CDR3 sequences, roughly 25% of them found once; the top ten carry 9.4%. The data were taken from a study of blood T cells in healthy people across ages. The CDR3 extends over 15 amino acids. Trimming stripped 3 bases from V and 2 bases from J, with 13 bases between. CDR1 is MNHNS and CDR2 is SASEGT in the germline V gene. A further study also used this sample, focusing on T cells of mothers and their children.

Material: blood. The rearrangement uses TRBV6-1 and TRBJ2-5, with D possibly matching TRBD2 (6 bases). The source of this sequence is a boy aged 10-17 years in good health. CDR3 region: CASSEGAGVQETQYF. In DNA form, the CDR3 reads TGTGCCAGCAGTGAGGGAGCGGGCGTACAAGAGACCCAGTACTTC.